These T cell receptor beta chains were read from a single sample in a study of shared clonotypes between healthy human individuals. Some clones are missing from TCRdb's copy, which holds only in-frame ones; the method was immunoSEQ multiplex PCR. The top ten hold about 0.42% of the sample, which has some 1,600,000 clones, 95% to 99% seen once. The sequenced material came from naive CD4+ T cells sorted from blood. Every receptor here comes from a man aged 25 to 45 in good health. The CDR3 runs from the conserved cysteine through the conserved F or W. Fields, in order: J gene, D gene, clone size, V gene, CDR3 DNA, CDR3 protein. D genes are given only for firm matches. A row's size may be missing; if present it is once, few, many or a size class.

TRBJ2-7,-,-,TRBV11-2,TGTGCCAGCAGCTTAGGTCTGCCTAGGTTAAGCGAGCAGTACTTC,CASSLGLPRLSEQYF
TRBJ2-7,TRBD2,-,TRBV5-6,TGTGCCAGCAGCTTTCCCGGAGGAGCGGGAGGTGGTGAGCAGTACTTC,CASSFPGGAGGGEQYF
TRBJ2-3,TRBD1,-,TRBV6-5,TGTGCCAGCAGAACGGGACAGGGTTTGCCAGATACGCAGTATTTT,CASRTGQGLPDTQYF
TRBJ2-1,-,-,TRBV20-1,TGCAGTGCTAGCTTAGCCAATGAGCAGTTCTTC,CSASLANEQFF
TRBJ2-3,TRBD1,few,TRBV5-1,TGCGCCAGCAGCTCAACCGGGACAGGGGGCTCTGGGGCGCAGTATTTT,CASSSTGTGGSGAQYF
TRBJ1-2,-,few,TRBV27,TGTGCCAGCAGTTTCGGGGGAGGCTCCTATGGCTACACCTTC,CASSFGGGSYGYTF
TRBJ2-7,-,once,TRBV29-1,TGCAGCGTAAGGCCTCTACTTACCTACGAGCAGTACTTC,CSVRPLLTYEQYF
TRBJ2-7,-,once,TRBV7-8,TGTGCCAGCAGCTTAGGCCACAGGGAGGGGTACGAGCAGTACTTC,CASSLGHREGYEQYF
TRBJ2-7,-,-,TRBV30,TGTGCCTGGAGAAAGACCAGCTCCTACGAGCAGTACTTC,CAWRKTSSYEQYF
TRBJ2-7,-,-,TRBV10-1,TGCGCCAGCAGTGAGTCAGGGGACCCCGGCTACGAGCAGTACTTC,CASSESGDPGYEQYF
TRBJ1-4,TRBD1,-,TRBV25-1,TGTGCCAGCAGTGACCCCAGGGGGACTAATGAAAAACTGTTTTTT,CASSDPRGTNEKLFF
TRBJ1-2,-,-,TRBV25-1,TGTGCCAGCAGTGAATCCGTGGGACGTGGCTACACCTTC,CASSESVGRGYTF
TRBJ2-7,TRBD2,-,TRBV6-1,TGTGCCAGCAGTGAGCCGGGACTAGCGGTGCACGAGCAGTACTTC,CASSEPGLAVHEQYF
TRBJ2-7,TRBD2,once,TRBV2,TGTGCCAGCAGTGATAGAGGGCTAGCGGGATGGAACGAGCAGTACTTC,CASSDRGLAGWNEQYF
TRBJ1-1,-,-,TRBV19,TGTGCCAGTGGAGGGCAGGGCGTACCGGCTGAAGCTTTCTTT,CASGGQGVPAEAFF
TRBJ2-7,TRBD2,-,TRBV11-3,TGTGCCAGCAGCTTATCGCTAGCGGGAGTAAGGCACGAGCAGTACTTC,CASSLSLAGVRHEQYF
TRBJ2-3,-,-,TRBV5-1,TGCGCCAGCAGCCTGGTAGCGGAGGGGGATACGCAGTATTTT,CASSLVAEGDTQYF
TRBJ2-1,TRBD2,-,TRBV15,TGTGCCACCAGCACTCTAGGGACTAGCGGGAGGTCATTGGGGGGGAATGAGCAGTTCTTC,CATSTLGTSGRSLGGNEQFF
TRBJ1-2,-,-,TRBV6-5,TGTGCCAGCAGTAGGGACACCTTCTATGGCTACACCTTC,CASSRDTFYGYTF
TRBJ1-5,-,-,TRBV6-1,TGTGCCAGCAGTGAGGGATGGGATCAGCCCCAGCATTTT,CASSEGWDQPQHF
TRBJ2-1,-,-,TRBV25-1,TGTGCCAGCAGCTATCACTTCAATGAGCAGTTCTTC,CASSYHFNEQFF
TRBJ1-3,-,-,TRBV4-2,TGTGCCAGCAGCCAAGATGGGGGGCCGGGAAACACCATATATTTT,CASSQDGGPGNTIYF
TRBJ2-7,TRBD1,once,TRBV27,TGTGCCAGCAGACTCACCCGGAACAGGGGGCACCACGAGCAGTACTTC,CASRLTRNRGHHEQYF
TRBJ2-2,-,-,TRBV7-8,TGTGCCAGCACCGTGGTAACGGGGAACACCGGGGAGCTGTTTTTT,CASTVVTGNTGELFF
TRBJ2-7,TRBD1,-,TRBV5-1,TGCGCCAGCAGCCTTCAGTTCGGGACAGGGATTTACGAGCAGTACTTC,CASSLQFGTGIYEQYF
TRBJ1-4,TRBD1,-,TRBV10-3,TGTGCCATCAGTGAGTCCAGGGGGGCCATTTCTGAAAAACTGTTTTTT,CAISESRGAISEKLFF
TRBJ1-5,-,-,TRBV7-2,TGTGCCAGCAGCTTAGCTTCTCTCGATAGCCAGTGGCCCCAGCATTTT,CASSLASLDSQWPQHF
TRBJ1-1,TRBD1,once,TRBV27,TGTGCCAGCAGTTACACAGGGGACACTGAAGCTTTCTTT,CASSYTGDTEAFF